Listed here are 15 T cell receptor beta chains from one sample, sequenced in a study of vaccination effects on CD4 cells after COVID-19. Their antigens are not known. Peptide-pool stimulation followed by sequencing identified expanded antigen-specific CD4+ clonotypes in the ViraFEST assay. Researchers isolated CD4+ T cells once less than 13 days of culture had elapsed. Of the BNT162b2 and mRNA-1273 vaccines, participants received two doses of one or the other. Some clones are missing from TCRdb's copy, which holds only in-frame ones; the method was immunoSEQ multiplex PCR. This sample yields under 80,000 clones, of which around four fifths are seen a single time; around 0.94% belongs to the top ten. The material sequenced was CD4+ T cells from PBMCs cultured with HCoV-OC43 spike peptides, taken after COVID-19 vaccination. Subset specified: HCoV-OC43 spike overlapping peptide pool stimulation. The receptor set was obtained from a human donor who received a COVID-19 vaccine.

This clone was observed once. The CDR3 loop is CASSRGQGSSYEQYV. The CDR3 DNA sequence: TGTGCCAGTAGCCGGGGACAGGGAAGTTCCTACGAGCAGTACGTC. The chain uses TRBV19 and TRBJ2-7; 9 bases are a match to TRBD1. The junction had 7 bases not matched to a gene; V was cut back by 6 bases and J by 1 base. Looked up from germline, CDR1 is LNHDA and CDR2 is SQIVND (reference sequence). This CDR3 region has 15 residues.

The chain recombines TRBV9 with TRBJ1-6; TRBD1 agrees at 8 bases. The CDR3 is 14 residues long. Germline CDR1 and CDR2: SGDLS and YYNGEE. V lost 4 bases, J lost 11 bases, and 8 bases stayed unmatched. The CDR3 DNA reads TGTGCCAGCAGCCCCCGACAGGGGCCCGCACCCCTCCACTTT. Translation: CASSPRQGPAPLHF.

This clone was seen a single time. The chain uses TRBV5-1 and TRBJ2-1, with D tentatively TRBD1 (5 bases). Germline V gives CDR1 SGHRS, CDR2 YFSETQ. Deletions cut 0 bases from V and 7 bases from J, with 14 bases between. This CDR3 is 15 amino acids long. The CDR3 is CASSLEGRPENEQFF. The CDR3 DNA is TGCGCCAGCAGCTTGGAGGGGCGCCCCGAGAATGAGCAGTTCTTC.

This sequence joins TRBV5-1 and TRBJ1-2; maybe TRBD1 (5 bases). The V end lost 4 bases, the J end lost 6 bases, and 10 bases lay between the germline ends. The CDR3 runs 12 residues. Per germline, CDR1 SGHRS and CDR2 YFSETQ. The CDR3 spells CASSLPGHGYTF. The DNA for the CDR3 is TGCGCCAGCAGCCTGCCGGGGCATGGCTACACCTTC.

V is TRBV6-6 and J is TRBJ1-5; TRBD1 agrees at 7 bases. V lost 0 bases, J lost 7 bases, and 6 bases stayed unmatched. The CDR3 spans 15 residues. Germline assignment: CDR1 MNHNY and CDR2 SVGAGI (reference sequence). CDR3 nucleotides: TGTGCCAGCAGTTACTCAGGAGGGGGCGCCCAGCCCCAGCATTTT. Its protein is CASSYSGGGAQPQHF.

This rearrangement joins TRBV7-3 to TRBJ1-1; D not certain. CDR1 SGHTA and CDR2 FQGTGA come from the germline V gene. The CDR3 has 16 residues. The ends were cut back, 0 bases at V and 1 base at J, with 12 bases in the middle. The DNA of the CDR3 is TGTGCCAGCAGCTTAACACGTGTAGTTCCGAACACTGAAGCTTTCTTT. Translated, it gives CASSLTRVVPNTEAFF.

DNA of the CDR3: TGTGCCAGCAGCTTATTATCTCGGGGTACTGAAGCTTTCTTT. Translation: CASSLLSRGTEAFF. The chain couples TRBV7-2 to TRBJ1-1; no definite D call. The length of the CDR3 is 14 residues. CDR1 is SGHTA and CDR2 is FQGNSA in the germline V gene. Trimming took off 2 bases at V and 5 bases at J, with 12 bases between the two ends. Drawing the rest from reference TRBV7-2 and TRBJ1-1, the complete variable domain is GAGVSQSPSNKVTEKGKDVELRCDPISGHTALYWYRQSLGQGLEFLIYFQGNSAPDKSGLPSDRFSAERTGGSVSTLTIQRTQQEDSAVYLCASSLLSRGTEAFFGQGTRLTVV.

This chain joins TRBV14 and TRBJ1-2; D is unresolved. This CDR3 contains 13 residues. CDR1 and CDR2 from the germline V gene are SGHDN and FVKESK. Trimming removed 0 bases from V and 7 bases from J, with 9 bases in between. The CDR3 DNA reads as TGTGCCAGCAGCCAAGAAATTAGCGGTGGCTACACCTTC. Residues: CASSQEISGGYTF.

V is TRBV27 and J is TRBJ2-1, with TRBD2 matching 8 bases. Germline V gene sequence: CDR1 MNHEY, CDR2 SMNVEV (reference sequence). The CDR3 extends over 14 amino acids. With 7 bases clipped from V and 2 bases from J, the junction kept 4 bases outside the gene matches. Here the CDR3 DNA reads TGTGCCAGCAAAATAGCGGGGACCTACAATGAGCAGTTCTTC. Protein sequence: CASKIAGTYNEQFF.

The chain carries TRBV27 and TRBJ1-1; TRBD1 agrees at 7 bases. The CDR3 extends over 14 amino acids. Unmatched junction bases numbered 8, after V lost 6 bases and J lost 4 bases. Germline V gives CDR1 MNHEY, CDR2 SMNVEV (reference sequence). The CDR3 spells CASSDRVSGTEAFF. Written as DNA, the CDR3 is TGTGCCAGCAGCGACAGGGTATCGGGCACTGAAGCTTTCTTT.

The chain employs TRBV28 and TRBJ1-3, with 7 bases fitting TRBD1. V lost 4 bases to trimming and J lost 4 bases; unmatched junction nucleotides: 4. The germline V gene encodes CDR1 MDHEN and CDR2 SYDVKM. CDR3 size: 14 residues. The CDR3 loop reads CASSSPGQGNTIYF. The DNA of the CDR3 is TGTGCCAGCAGTTCCCCGGGACAGGGAAACACCATATATTTT.

The chain links TRBV29-1 to TRBJ2-3; perhaps TRBD1 as D (6 bases). Germline assignment: CDR1 SQVTM and CDR2 ANQGSEA. The CDR3 sequence is 15 residues long. V gave up 1 base and J gave up 5 bases, with 16 bases separating them. CDR3 DNA: TGCAGCGTTGAAGTACCGGGACACCGGGGAGATACGCAGTATTTT. Protein product: CSVEVPGHRGDTQYF.

The chain combines TRBV2 with TRBJ2-3; D might be TRBD1 (5 bases). Trimming stripped 7 bases from V and 0 bases from J, with 14 bases between. Looked up from germline, CDR1 is SNHLY and CDR2 is FYNNEI. The CDR3 runs 15 residues. The CDR3 region has the DNA TGTGCCAGCAACCCGACAGCGATGAGCACAGATACGCAGTATTTT. Translation gives CASNPTAMSTDTQYF.

CDR3 nucleotides: TGTGCCAGCAGTAGGTCGGGACAGGGGACGAGATATGGCTACACCTTC. Residues: CASSRSGQGTRYGYTF. This chain links TRBV2 with TRBJ1-2, with 10 bases that match TRBD1. CDR3 length equals 16 residues. J lost 5 bases, V lost 5 bases, and 11 bases had no gene match. Germline-derived CDR1 and CDR2 are SNHLY and FYNNEI.

This clone was counted only a few times. The chain recombines TRBV28 with TRBJ1-2; D is possibly TRBD1 (5 bases). Germline values: CDR1 MDHEN, CDR2 SYDVKM. Trimming left V 4 bases short and J 1 base short, with 13 bases between. The CDR3 covers 15 residues. In DNA form, the CDR3 reads TGTGCCAGCAGTTCATGGGACGTCCTTAACTATGGCTACACCTTC. It is translated as CASSSWDVLNYGYTF.